Listed below are T cell receptor beta chains from one sample, sequenced in a study of cytomegalovirus exposure and HLA in healthy donors. Generated by immunoSEQ multiplex PCR, the TCRdb table keeps only in-frame clones and is missing some. The repertoire consists of 200,000 or so clones, with almost 80% occurring once and the leading ten covering 3.5% to 4%. Material for sequencing was PBMCs. The receptors were gathered from a male donor in good health and CMV-seronegative. Both conserved end residues are part of each CDR3. A D gene is named only where the DNA matches it firmly. Not all rows give a size; the values are once, few, many and, for expanded clones, a class.

J | V | D | length | size | CDR3 | DNA
TRBJ2-7 | TRBV7-3 | TRBD2 | 16 | NA | CASSLSASGGTYEQYF | TGTGCCAGCAGCTTGTCCGCTAGCGGGGGGACTTACGAGCAGTACTTC
TRBJ2-7 | TRBV6-6 | TRBD1 | 13 | NA | CASSYSTGDSNSF | TGTGCCAGCAGTTACTCTACAGGGGATTCTAACAGTTTC
TRBJ2-1 | TRBV5-1 | NA | 13 | NA | CASSLNTGYEQFF | TGCGCCAGCAGCTTGAATACAGGGTACGAGCAGTTCTTC
TRBJ1-2 | TRBV9 | TRBD1 | 13 | NA | CASSEDRGDGYTF | TGTGCCAGCTCCGAGGACAGGGGAGATGGCTACACCTTC
TRBJ1-1 | TRBV6-6 | TRBD1 | 13 | NA | CASRGQGITEAFF | TGTGCCAGCAGAGGACAGGGGATCACTGAAGCTTTCTTT
TRBJ1-5 | TRBV2 | TRBD1 | 14 | NA | CASSETGLNQPQHF | TGTGCCAGCAGCGAGACAGGGCTCAATCAGCCCCAGCATTTT
TRBJ2-7 | TRBV2 | TRBD2 | 14 | NA | CASSGLAGPYEQYF | TGTGCCAGCAGTGGACTAGCGGGACCGTACGAGCAGTACTTC
TRBJ2-6 | TRBV9 | NA | 15 | NA | CASSGGQPGANVLTF | TGTGCCAGCTCCGGGGGTCAGCCCGGGGCCAACGTCCTGACTTTC
TRBJ2-7 | TRBV5-1 | TRBD2 | 14 | NA | CASSPGGGANEQYF | TGCGCCAGCAGCCCCGGGGGGGGAGCCAACGAGCAGTACTTC
TRBJ2-3 | TRBV14 | TRBD1 | 16 | NA | CASSQGDSPSTDTQYF | TGTGCCAGCAGCCAAGGGGACAGCCCTTCCACAGATACGCAGTATTTT
TRBJ2-5 | TRBV5-6 | NA | 15 | NA | CASSLVDSNQETQYF | TGTGCCAGCAGCTTGGTCGACTCTAACCAAGAGACCCAGTACTTC
TRBJ2-7 | TRBV10-3 | TRBD1 | 12 | NA | CAISGTGNEQYF | TGTGCCATCAGCGGGACAGGCAACGAGCAGTACTTC
TRBJ1-5 | TRBV29-1 | NA | 13 | few | CSALLGPNQPQHF | TGCAGTGCTTTGCTGGGGCCAAATCAGCCCCAGCATTTT
TRBJ2-4 | TRBV28 | TRBD2 | 20 | NA | CASSPHPGLAGLGAKNIQYF | TGTGCCAGCAGCCCACACCCGGGACTAGCGGGACTTGGGGCCAAAAACATTCAGTACTTC
TRBJ1-2 | TRBV4-2 | NA | 14 | NA | CASRNLGAIYGYTF | TGTGCCAGCAGGAATCTTGGAGCCATCTATGGCTACACCTTC
TRBJ1-1 | TRBV5-1 | NA | 15 | once | CASSLIGVVNTEAFF | TGCGCCAGCAGCTTGATCGGGGTGGTGAACACCGAAGCTTTCTTT
TRBJ1-1 | TRBV25-1 | NA | 13 | NA | CASSPGLNTEAFF | TGTGCCAGCAGTCCCGGGTTGAACACTGAAGCTTTCTTT
TRBJ2-5 | TRBV27 | TRBD1 | 15 | NA | CASLTGTGELETQYF | TGTGCCAGCCTGACCGGGACAGGGGAGTTAGAGACCCAGTACTTC
TRBJ2-5 | TRBV5-1 | NA | 14 | few | CASSLAGDGETQYF | TGCGCCAGCAGCTTGGCGGGAGACGGGGAGACCCAGTACTTC
TRBJ2-7 | TRBV5-1 | NA | 14 | NA | CASSLKREFYEQYF | TGCGCCAGCAGCTTGAAAAGGGAGTTCTACGAGCAGTACTTC
TRBJ2-5 | TRBV29-1 | TRBD1 | 13 | once | CSVAQGEYYKQYF | TGCAGCGTCGCACAGGGGGAGTACTACAAGCAGTACTTC
TRBJ2-7 | TRBV7-3 | TRBD2 | 17 | NA | CASSLTGLAGVPYEQYF | TGTGCCAGCAGCTTAACGGGACTAGCGGGAGTGCCCTACGAGCAGTACTTC
TRBJ2-1 | TRBV12-5 | TRBD2 | 15 | NA | CASGLGPRGGNEQFF | TGTGCTAGTGGTTTGGGGCCCCGGGGGGGGAATGAGCAGTTCTTC
TRBJ1-4 | TRBV7-9 | NA | 13 | NA | CASSSSTHEKLFF | TGTGCCAGCAGCTCCTCCACACATGAAAAACTGTTTTTT
TRBJ1-1 | TRBV7-9 | NA | 13 | NA | CASSARGGTEAFF | TGTGCCAGCAGCGCACGGGGGGGCACTGAAGCTTTCTTT
TRBJ2-7 | TRBV4-2 | TRBD1 | 17 | few | CASSHDTDRGQTYEQYF | TGTGCCAGCAGCCACGACACCGACAGGGGCCAAACCTACGAGCAGTACTTC
TRBJ2-2 | TRBV7-8 | NA | 15 | once | CASSLVLGAAGELFF | TGTGCCAGCAGCTTAGTGTTGGGGGCTGCCGGGGAGCTGTTTTTT
TRBJ1-5 | TRBV19 | TRBD1 | 16 | NA | CASRSQGALSNQPQHF | TGTGCCAGTAGATCACAGGGGGCGCTGAGCAATCAGCCCCAGCATTTT
TRBJ1-6 | TRBV28 | NA | 16 | NA | CASSSSPFPYNSPLHF | TGTGCCAGCAGTTCCTCCCCGTTTCCCTATAATTCACCCCTCCACTTT
TRBJ2-1 | TRBV18 | TRBD2 | 17 | NA | CASSPPGRAGVSNEQFF | TGTGCCAGCTCACCACCGGGTCGAGCGGGAGTATCGAATGAGCAGTTCTTC
TRBJ1-1 | TRBV6-5 | NA | 14 | NA | CASRGEAGNTEAFF | TGTGCCAGCAGGGGGGAGGCGGGGAACACTGAAGCTTTCTTT
TRBJ1-3 | TRBV7-8 | TRBD1 | 13 | NA | CASSTLQGNTIYF | TGTGCCAGCAGCACTTTACAGGGGAACACCATATATTTT
TRBJ2-5 | TRBV11-2 | NA | 14 | NA | CASSLGARFGTQYF | TGTGCCAGCAGCTTAGGAGCTAGGTTTGGGACCCAGTACTTC
TRBJ1-2 | TRBV19 | TRBD1 | 15 | NA | CASSTGQGGTYGYTF | TGTGCCAGTAGTACGGGACAGGGGGGAACCTATGGCTACACCTTC
TRBJ2-1 | TRBV7-7 | TRBD2 | 15 | NA | CASSLLAGGYNEQFF | TGTGCCAGCAGCCTTCTAGCGGGAGGATACAATGAGCAGTTCTTC
TRBJ2-7 | TRBV5-1 | TRBD2 | 16 | NA | CASYPLTSGSSYEQYF | TGCGCCAGCTATCCCCTGACTAGCGGGAGCTCCTACGAGCAGTACTTC
TRBJ2-7 | TRBV5-1 | NA | 14 | NA | CASRWGDGSYEQYF | TGCGCCAGCAGGTGGGGGGACGGATCCTACGAGCAGTACTTC
TRBJ2-3 | TRBV6-4 | NA | 14 | NA | CASKRNRATDTQYF | TGTGCCAGCAAACGCAACAGGGCCACAGATACGCAGTATTTT
TRBJ1-2 | TRBV19 | TRBD1 | 14 | NA | CASSIRDSLYGYTF | TGTGCCAGTAGTATTCGGGACAGCCTCTATGGCTACACCTTC
TRBJ1-5 | TRBV19 | NA | 16 | NA | CASSIKWGDSNQPQHF | TGTGCCAGTAGTATAAAGTGGGGGGATAGCAATCAGCCCCAGCATTTT
TRBJ1-2 | TRBV30 | TRBD1 | 13 | NA | CAWSVAGGGGYTF | TGTGCCTGGAGTGTGGCAGGGGGAGGTGGCTACACCTTC
TRBJ2-2 | TRBV2 | NA | 13 | NA | CASTAMNTGELFF | TGTGCCAGCACTGCGATGAACACCGGGGAGCTGTTTTTT
TRBJ2-5 | TRBV18 | NA | 14 | NA | CASSPPTARETQYF | TGTGCCAGCTCACCACCGACTGCGCGAGAGACCCAGTACTTC
TRBJ1-5 | TRBV7-2 | NA | 16 | NA | CASSPDGGARNQPQHF | TGTGCCAGCAGCCCCGACGGCGGGGCTCGGAATCAGCCCCAGCATTTT
TRBJ2-5 | TRBV2 | TRBD2 | 14 | NA | CASNKLAGGETQYF | TGTGCCAGCAACAAACTAGCGGGAGGCGAGACCCAGTACTTC
TRBJ1-6 | TRBV10-3 | NA | 13 | NA | CAISESGESPLHF | TGTGCCATCAGTGAGTCTGGGGAGTCACCCCTCCACTTT
TRBJ2-7 | TRBV11-2 | TRBD2 | 17 | NA | CASSWGLAGGPRYEQYF | TGTGCCAGCAGCTGGGGACTAGCGGGAGGGCCGAGGTACGAGCAGTACTTC
TRBJ2-7 | TRBV5-4 | NA | 12 | NA | CASSSAGVEQYF | TGTGCCAGCAGCTCTGCAGGGGTCGAGCAGTACTTC
TRBJ1-1 | TRBV7-9 | NA | 14 | NA | CASSPTGLNTEAFF | TGTGCCAGCTCCCCAACAGGTTTGAACACTGAAGCTTTCTTT
TRBJ2-5 | TRBV6-1 | NA | 14 | NA | CASRYGHTQETQYF | TGTGCCAGCAGATACGGACACACCCAAGAGACCCAGTACTTC
TRBJ2-7 | TRBV27 | TRBD2 | 16 | NA | CASSWGTSGSSYEQYF | TGTGCCAGCAGTTGGGGGACTAGCGGGAGCTCCTACGAGCAGTACTTC
TRBJ2-7 | TRBV19 | NA | 15 | NA | CASSSPFARTGEQYF | TGTGCCAGTAGTAGTCCCTTTGCCCGCACGGGAGAGCAGTACTTC
TRBJ2-2 | TRBV18 | NA | 13 | NA | CASSPVSTGELFF | TGTGCCAGCTCCCCCGTCTCGACCGGGGAGCTGTTTTTT
TRBJ2-5 | TRBV14 | TRBD1 | 16 | NA | CASSQGAGTAQETQYF | TGTGCCAGCAGCCAAGGAGCCGGGACAGCACAAGAGACCCAGTACTTC
TRBJ2-7 | TRBV6-1 | TRBD1 | 15 | NA | CASSEGTGGFYEQYF | TGTGCCAGCAGTGAGGGGACAGGGGGCTTTTACGAGCAGTACTTC
TRBJ1-2 | TRBV15 | TRBD1 | 14 | NA | CATSRNIQGYGYTF | TGTGCCACCAGCAGAAACATACAGGGGTATGGCTACACCTTC
TRBJ2-7 | TRBV11-2 | TRBD2 | 15 | NA | CASSPGLAGVAGQYF | TGTGCCAGCAGCCCCGGGCTAGCGGGAGTTGCTGGGCAGTACTTC